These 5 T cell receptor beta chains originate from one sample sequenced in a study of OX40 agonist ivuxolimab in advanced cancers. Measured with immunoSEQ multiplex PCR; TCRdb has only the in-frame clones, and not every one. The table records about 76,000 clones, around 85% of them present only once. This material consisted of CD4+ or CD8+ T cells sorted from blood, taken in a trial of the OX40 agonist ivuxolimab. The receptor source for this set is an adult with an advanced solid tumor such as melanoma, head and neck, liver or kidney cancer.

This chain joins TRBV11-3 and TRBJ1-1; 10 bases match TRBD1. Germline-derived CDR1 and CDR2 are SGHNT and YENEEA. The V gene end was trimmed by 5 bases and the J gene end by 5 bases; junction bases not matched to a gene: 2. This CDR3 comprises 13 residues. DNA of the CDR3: TGTGCCAGCAGCCTGGACAGGGGGACTGAAGCTTTCTTT. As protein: CASSLDRGTEAFF.

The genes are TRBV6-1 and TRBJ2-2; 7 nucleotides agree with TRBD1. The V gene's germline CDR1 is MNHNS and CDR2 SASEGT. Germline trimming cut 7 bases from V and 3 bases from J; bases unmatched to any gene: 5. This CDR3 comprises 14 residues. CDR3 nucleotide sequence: TGTGCCAGCACCGAACAGGGGCACACCGGGGAGCTGTTTTTT. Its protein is CASTEQGHTGELFF.

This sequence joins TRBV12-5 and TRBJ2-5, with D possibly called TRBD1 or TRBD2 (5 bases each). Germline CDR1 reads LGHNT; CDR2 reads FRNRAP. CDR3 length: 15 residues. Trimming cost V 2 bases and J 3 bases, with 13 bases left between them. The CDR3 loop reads CASGLLGVREETQYF. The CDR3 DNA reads TGTGCTAGTGGTTTGCTCGGGGTCAGGGAAGAGACCCAGTACTTC.

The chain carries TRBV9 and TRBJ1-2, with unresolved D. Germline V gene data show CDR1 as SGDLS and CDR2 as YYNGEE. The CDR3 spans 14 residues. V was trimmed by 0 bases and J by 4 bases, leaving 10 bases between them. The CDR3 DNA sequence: TGTGCCAGCAGCGTAGCTGGCAGTGTCTATGGCTACACCTTC. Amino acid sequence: CASSVAGSVYGYTF.

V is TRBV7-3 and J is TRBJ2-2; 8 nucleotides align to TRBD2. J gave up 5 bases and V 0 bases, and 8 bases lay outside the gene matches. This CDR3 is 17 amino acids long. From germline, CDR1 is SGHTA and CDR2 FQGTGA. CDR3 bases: TGTGCCAGCAGCTTAACAGGGTTAGCGGGGAGAACCGGGGAGCTGTTTTTT. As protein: CASSLTGLAGRTGELFF.